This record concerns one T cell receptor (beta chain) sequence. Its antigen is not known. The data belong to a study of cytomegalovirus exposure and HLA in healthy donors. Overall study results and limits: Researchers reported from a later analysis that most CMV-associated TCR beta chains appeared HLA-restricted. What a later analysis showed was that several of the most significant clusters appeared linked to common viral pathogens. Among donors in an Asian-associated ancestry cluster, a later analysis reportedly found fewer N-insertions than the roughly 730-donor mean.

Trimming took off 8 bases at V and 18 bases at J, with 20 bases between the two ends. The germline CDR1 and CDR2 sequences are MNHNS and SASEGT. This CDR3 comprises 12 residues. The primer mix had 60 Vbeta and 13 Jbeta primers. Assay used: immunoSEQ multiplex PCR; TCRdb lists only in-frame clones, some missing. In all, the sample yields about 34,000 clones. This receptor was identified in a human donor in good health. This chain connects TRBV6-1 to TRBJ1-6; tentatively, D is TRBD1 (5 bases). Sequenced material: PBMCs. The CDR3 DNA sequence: TGTGCCAGCGCCATGAGCAGGGTATTGTCCCACTTT. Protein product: CASAMSRVLSHF.